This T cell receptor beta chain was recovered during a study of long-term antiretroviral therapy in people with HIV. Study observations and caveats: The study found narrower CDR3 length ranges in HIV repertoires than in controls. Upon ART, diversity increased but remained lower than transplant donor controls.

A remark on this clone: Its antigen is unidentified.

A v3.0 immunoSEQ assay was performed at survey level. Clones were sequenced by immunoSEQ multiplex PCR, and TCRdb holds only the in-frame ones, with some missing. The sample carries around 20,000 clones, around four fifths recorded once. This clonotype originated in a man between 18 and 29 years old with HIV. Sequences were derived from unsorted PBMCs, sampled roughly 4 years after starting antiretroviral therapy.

The CDR3 here is CASSKGTSGGAQETQYF. CDR3 DNA: TGTGCCAGCAGCAAGGGGACTAGCGGGGGGGCCCAAGAGACCCAGTACTTC. The chain carries TRBV9 and TRBJ2-5; 16 nucleotides agree with TRBD2. This CDR3 is built from 17 residues. Germline CDR1 and CDR2: SGDLS and YYNGEE. V trimming: 4 bases; J trimming: 1 base; junction bases outside the gene matches: 4.